This note documents a single TCR beta chain sequence. Its antigen remains unknown. TCRbeta library construction was performed incorporating unique molecular identifiers. One entry per CDR3 protein, called by TCRdb with MiXCR from the PCR reads. There are 480,000 or so distinct CDR3 sequences in the sample; over 9.5% occur only once, and 2% to 2.5% lies in the top ten. The data derive from a study of T-cell reconstitution after alpha-beta-depleted transplantation in children. Study-wide results and limits: Reportedly, alpha-beta T cells present about two months post-transplant originated from several hundred expanded clones of graft origin.

Germline assignment: CDR1 SEHNR and CDR2 FQNEAQ (reference sequence). The ends were cut back, 3 bases at V and 7 bases at J, with 6 bases in the middle. There are 12 residues in the CDR3. This material consisted of PBMCs, taken before TCRalphabeta/CD19-depleted stem cell transplant. The chain recombines TRBV7-9 with TRBJ2-2; D call uncertain. This clonotype was sampled from a child under 10 years old with inherited bone marrow failure, due to receive a stem cell transplant. The CDR3 sequence: CASSFRRGELFF. The CDR3 DNA sequence: TGTGCCAGCAGCTTTCGTCGCGGGGAGCTGTTTTTT.